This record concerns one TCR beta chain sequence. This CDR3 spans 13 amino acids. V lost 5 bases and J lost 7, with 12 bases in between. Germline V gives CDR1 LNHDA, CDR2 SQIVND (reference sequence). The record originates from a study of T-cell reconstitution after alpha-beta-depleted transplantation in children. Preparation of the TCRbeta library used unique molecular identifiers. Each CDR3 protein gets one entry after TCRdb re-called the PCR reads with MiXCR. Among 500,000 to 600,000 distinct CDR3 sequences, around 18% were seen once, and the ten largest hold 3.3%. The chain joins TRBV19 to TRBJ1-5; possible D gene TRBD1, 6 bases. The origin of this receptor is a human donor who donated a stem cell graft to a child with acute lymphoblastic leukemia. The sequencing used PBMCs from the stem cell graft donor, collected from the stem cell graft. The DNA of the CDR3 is TGTGCCAGTAGTCAGGGGTGGCACCAGCCCCAGCATTTT. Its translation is CASSQGWHQPQHF.